This section outlines one T cell receptor (beta chain) sequence together with its context. The antigen this receptor binds is unknown. No base-level quality is on record; no much larger clone is a single base apart. Participants in the prospective study were aged roughly 18 to 100 years, lived in 24 United States geographic areas, and enrolled through a virtual design. To assign participants to cohorts, the prospective study relied on clinical history that participants themselves reported in a screening survey and a study questionnaire. ImmuneRACE Cohort 3 recovered participants were defined by two consecutive negative NP/OP PCR tests, healthcare professional clearance, or symptom resolution. Mobile phlebotomists in the prospective study collected whole blood, serum and a nasopharyngeal or oropharyngeal swab from every participant. Over an approximately 2-month period, participants in the prospective study had the option of providing additional blood draws and questionnaires. Blood samples from the prospective study were shipped frozen or at room temperature prior to DNA extraction.

This specimen comes from a study of blood T cell repertoires in COVID-19 (TCRdb year 2020). In terms of the full investigation: Collaborator samples came from the United States, Italy and Spain and covered acute and convalescent phases of COVID-19. The prospective study material was composed of cDNA or gDNA derived from T cells, B-cell-depleted T cells, or PBMCs. Deeply sampled blood TCRbeta repertoires from subjects exposed to, actively infected with, or recovered from COVID-19 were included in the dataset. The repertoires were made available in a free public database intended to serve as a resource for research on the immune response to SARS-CoV-2. Samples were obtained from the ongoing ImmuneRACE study (first 160 participants) and from about 1,300 subjects provided by 6 global collaborators. The sample metadata nearly always contained a de-identified subject ID, COVID-19 status, age in years and sex. HLA class I and class II types, where available, came from metadata supplied by the sample provider rather than from assay-based typing. What the study reported, not specific to this receptor: The quantity of clinical and demographic metadata differed by source and by participant and was supplied without curation.

From cysteine to phenylalanine, the CDR3 is 15 amino acids long. The retained sequence is limited to the CDR3, 45 bases, with the frame set at the first base. The junction shows trimming of 5 bases on V and 0 bases on J, and the gene matches do not reach 3 bases of it. CDR1 is given as MNHEY and CDR2 as SMNVEV, both from the germline V gene (reference sequence). TCRbeta CDR3 regions were amplified from genomic DNA by means of the immunoSEQ Assay, a bias-controlled multiplex PCR. As for the authors' bioinformatics: Within the assay, amplification of reference gene primers was used to estimate how many nucleated cells each sample contained. To quantify the absolute abundance of each unique TCRbeta CDR3 rearrangement, sequence reads were collapsed and filtered. For each sample, productive Simpson clonality was calculated by taking the square root of Simpson's diversity index across productive rearrangements. This is the immuneACCESS table as TCRdb keeps it, with only in-frame sequences that have V and J called. A part of the clones is gone; compared with another copy, unresolved V genes explain less than half, and the rest is unexplained. D and trimming come from the DNA, and the V and J calls and clone size come from that table. This sample lists 400,000 or so clones; 90% were detected once. The ten largest make up more than 0.55% of the sample.

The origin of this receptor is a man aged 18 to 35 who had recovered from COVID-19. The chain employs TRBV27 and TRBJ2-7, with 11 bases aligning to TRBD2. The specimen sequenced was PBMCs or T cells enriched from blood (not recorded which). Here the CDR3 is given as CASSRLAGSSYEQYF. The bases read TGTGCCAGCAGTCGACTAGCGGGGAGCTCCTACGAGCAGTACTTC.